Listed below are T cell receptor beta chains from one sample, sequenced in a study of cytomegalovirus exposure and HLA in healthy donors. Clones were read by immunoSEQ multiplex PCR, and TCRdb kept only the in-frame ones, dropping some. The sample consists of 120,000 or so clones, over 65% of them appearing once. Sequenced sample: PBMCs. The receptors shown here come from a woman aged 40 to 50 in good health and CMV-seropositive. Each CDR3 is given with its conserved first and last residue. D genes are given only for firm matches. Where a row states a size, it is once, few, many or the class of an expanded clone; other rows omit it.

TRBD1,TRBJ2-7,few,TRBV5-1,14,CASSSGTGIDEQYF,TGCGCCAGCAGCTCCGGGACAGGAATAGACGAGCAGTACTTC
TRBD2,TRBJ2-7,NA,TRBV30,17,CAWSPPPRLAVTYEQYF,TGTGCCTGGAGTCCACCTCCCCGACTAGCGGTAACCTACGAGCAGTACTTC
NA,TRBJ2-7,once,TRBV27,17,CASSLEAYGPGSYEQYF,TGTGCCAGCAGTTTAGAAGCGTATGGCCCGGGCTCCTACGAGCAGTACTTC
TRBD1,TRBJ2-5,NA,TRBV9,17,CASSPAVLGTGPPTQYF,TGTGCCAGCAGCCCCGCCGTCCTCGGGACAGGGCCCCCAACCCAGTACTTC
NA,TRBJ1-2,few,TRBV7-6,15,CASTPGDPAHYGYTF,TGTGCCAGCACCCCTGGAGATCCTGCTCACTATGGCTACACCTTC
TRBD1,TRBJ2-3,few,TRBV19,16,CASSKEGQGGTDTQYF,TGTGCCAGTAGTAAGGAAGGACAGGGCGGCACAGATACGCAGTATTTT
NA,TRBJ2-5,NA,TRBV19,14,CASSIRAGRETQYF,TGTGCCAGTAGTATAAGGGCAGGGCGAGAGACCCAGTACTTC
TRBD1,TRBJ2-7,NA,TRBV6-4,15,CASSEAQGASYEQYF,TGTGCCAGCAGTGAAGCCCAGGGGGCATCCTACGAGCAGTACTTC
NA,TRBJ2-7,few,TRBV18,15,CASSPGADKDYEQYF,TGTGCCAGCTCACCAGGGGCAGACAAAGACTACGAGCAGTACTTC
NA,TRBJ2-5,few,TRBV9,14,CASSVQDQGRTQYF,TGTGCCAGCAGCGTTCAGGACCAGGGGAGGACCCAGTACTTC
TRBD1,TRBJ2-5,NA,TRBV7-7,15,CASSPGTGKSETQYF,TGTGCTAGCAGCCCGGGGACAGGGAAGTCCGAGACCCAGTACTTC
TRBD2,TRBJ2-1,once,TRBV10-3,17,CAIREGTSGRTYNEQFF,TGTGCCATCAGGGAAGGGACTAGCGGGAGGACCTACAATGAGCAGTTCTTC
NA,TRBJ2-7,few,TRBV6-4,11,CASSTRGEQYF,TGTGCCAGCAGCACTCGGGGGGAGCAGTACTTC
NA,TRBJ1-5,few,TRBV5-5,13,CASQPGTDQPQHF,TGTGCCAGCCAGCCTGGGACTGATCAGCCCCAGCATTTT
TRBD2,TRBJ2-7,NA,TRBV27,20,CASSLISEGLAGPSSYEQYF,TGTGCCAGCAGTCTCATATCCGAGGGACTAGCGGGGCCAAGCTCCTACGAGCAGTACTTC
NA,TRBJ1-5,NA,TRBV19,17,CASSDLGQYKGSQPQHF,TGTGCCAGTAGTGACCTCGGACAGTACAAGGGGAGTCAGCCCCAGCATTTT
TRBD1,TRBJ2-3,NA,TRBV25-1,16,CASSTSGTGGSDTQYF,TGTGCCAGCAGTACGTCCGGGACAGGGGGTTCAGATACGCAGTATTTT
NA,TRBJ2-7,NA,TRBV19,14,CASSIGALSYEQYF,TGTGCCAGTAGTATAGGGGCCCTCTCCTACGAGCAGTACTTC
NA,TRBJ2-7,NA,TRBV10-3,10,CATRGHEQYF,TGTGCCACCAGGGGACACGAGCAGTACTTC
NA,TRBJ1-2,NA,TRBV5-1,15,CASSLVSRGDYGYTF,TGCGCCAGCAGCTTGGTATCCCGGGGAGACTATGGCTACACCTTC
TRBD2,TRBJ2-5,few,TRBV7-9,16,CASSPGEREFQETQYF,TGTGCCAGCAGCCCCGGGGAGCGGGAGTTCCAAGAGACCCAGTACTTC
TRBD2,TRBJ2-3,NA,TRBV5-1,16,CASSPIAGGSTDTQYF,TGCGCCAGCAGCCCGATAGCGGGGGGCAGCACAGATACGCAGTATTTT
TRBD2,TRBJ2-5,NA,TRBV6-5,14,CASSYNLAEETQYF,TGTGCCAGCAGTTACAACCTAGCGGAAGAGACCCAGTACTTC
TRBD1,TRBJ2-7,NA,TRBV15,15,CATSRPGTGGREQYF,TGTGCCACCAGCAGACCCGGGACAGGGGGACGGGAGCAGTACTTC
TRBD1,TRBJ1-6,NA,TRBV27,15,CASRVRDRGHSPLHF,TGTGCCAGCAGGGTCCGGGACAGGGGACATTCACCCCTCCACTTT
NA,TRBJ2-1,NA,TRBV6-1,13,CASSEAKGAKQFF,TGTGCCAGCAGTGAAGCGAAAGGGGCTAAGCAGTTCTTC
TRBD1,TRBJ1-5,NA,TRBV7-7,17,CASSLGTPTGDNQPQHF,TGTGCTAGCAGCTTAGGTACCCCGACAGGGGACAATCAGCCCCAGCATTTT
NA,TRBJ2-7,NA,TRBV2,15,CASKGSGPVSYEQYF,TGTGCCTCCAAGGGAAGCGGGCCCGTCTCCTACGAGCAGTACTTC
NA,TRBJ1-1,few,TRBV5-1,16,CASSLAGTGLSTEAFF,TGCGCCAGCAGCTTGGCCGGAACAGGGTTGTCCACTGAAGCTTTCTTT
NA,TRBJ2-1,NA,TRBV7-6,15,CASSSTGASDNEQFF,TGTGCCAGCAGCTCGACGGGAGCCTCCGACAATGAGCAGTTCTTC
TRBD2,TRBJ2-5,NA,TRBV5-6,15,CASSPAGEKEETQYF,TGTGCCAGCAGCCCCGCGGGGGAAAAGGAAGAGACCCAGTACTTC
NA,TRBJ2-2,NA,TRBV18,14,CASCFDTNTGELFF,TGTGCCAGCTGCTTCGACACGAACACCGGGGAGCTGTTTTTT
NA,TRBJ1-5,once,TRBV7-6,15,CASSLGPYSNQPQHF,TGTGCCAGCAGCTTAGGCCCCTATAGCAATCAGCCCCAGCATTTT
TRBD1,TRBJ2-1,NA,TRBV6-6,13,CASSWTGFNEQFF,TGTGCCAGCAGCTGGACAGGGTTTAATGAGCAGTTCTTC
NA,TRBJ2-1,NA,TRBV19,13,CASSPTDRGEQFF,TGTGCCAGTAGTCCTACAGACCGTGGTGAGCAGTTCTTC
TRBD1,TRBJ1-2,NA,TRBV27,15,CASSSTWTGEDGYTF,TGTGCCAGCAGTTCGACGTGGACAGGGGAGGATGGCTACACCTTC
NA,TRBJ2-3,NA,TRBV11-2,13,CASSSIGADTQYF,TGTGCCAGCAGCTCAATAGGGGCAGATACGCAGTATTTT
NA,TRBJ1-4,NA,TRBV30,10,CALFNEKLFF,TGTGCCTTATTTAATGAAAAACTGTTTTTT
NA,TRBJ2-5,NA,TRBV5-1,14,CASSEGQGQETQYF,TGCGCCAGCAGCGAGGGGCAGGGGCAAGAGACCCAGTACTTC
TRBD2,TRBJ2-3,few,TRBV5-1,15,CASSLAGGQADTQYF,TGCGCCAGCAGCTTAGCGGGAGGGCAGGCAGATACGCAGTATTTT
TRBD1,TRBJ1-1,NA,TRBV9,18,CASSVAGTGGGRNTEAFF,TGTGCCAGCAGCGTAGCGGGAACAGGGGGCGGGAGGAACACTGAAGCTTTCTTT
NA,TRBJ2-5,NA,TRBV9,14,CASGVVPGEETQYF,TGTGCCAGCGGCGTGGTCCCGGGGGAAGAGACCCAGTACTTC
TRBD1,TRBJ1-1,few,TRBV10-2,14,CASKEDRGNTEAFF,TGCGCCAGCAAGGAGGACAGGGGGAACACTGAAGCTTTCTTT
TRBD1,TRBJ2-7,NA,TRBV28,14,CASRGQGVTYEQYF,TGTGCCAGCCGGGGACAGGGGGTTACCTACGAGCAGTACTTC
TRBD2,TRBJ2-1,many,TRBV28,15,CASSSGLETSFEQFF,TGTGCCAGCAGTTCGGGACTAGAAACTTCTTTTGAGCAGTTCTTC
NA,TRBJ1-5,NA,TRBV5-1,15,CASSLDGTRNQPQHF,TGCGCCAGCAGCTTAGACGGGACTCGCAATCAGCCCCAGCATTTT
TRBD2,TRBJ2-2,NA,TRBV9,16,CASSPTSGGPTGELFF,TGTGCCAGCAGCCCAACTAGCGGGGGCCCCACCGGGGAGCTGTTTTTT
TRBD1,TRBJ2-7,NA,TRBV18,18,CASSPSTPGTGDPYEQYF,TGTGCCAGCTCACCTTCCACCCCCGGGACAGGGGACCCCTACGAGCAGTACTTC
TRBD1,TRBJ1-4,NA,TRBV28,17,CASSLAAQGARNEKLFF,TGTGCCAGCAGTTTGGCTGCTCAGGGGGCGCGGAATGAAAAACTGTTTTTT
TRBD2,TRBJ2-3,NA,TRBV18,14,CASSPMAGGDTQYF,TGTGCCAGCTCACCAATGGCGGGAGGTGATACGCAGTATTTT
NA,TRBJ1-6,NA,TRBV19,13,CASRESYNSPLHF,TGTGCCAGCAGGGAATCTTATAATTCACCCCTCCACTTT
NA,TRBJ1-1,few,TRBV12-5,14,CASGLVPGDTEAFF,TGTGCTAGTGGTTTGGTACCAGGGGACACTGAAGCTTTCTTT
TRBD1,TRBJ1-1,NA,TRBV19,12,CASTGGIAEAFF,TGTGCCAGTACAGGGGGAATCGCTGAAGCTTTCTTT
NA,TRBJ2-7,few,TRBV5-1,13,CASTSWGSDEQYF,TGCGCCAGCACCTCATGGGGCAGCGACGAGCAGTACTTC
TRBD1,TRBJ1-3,NA,TRBV2,15,CASTRQGFSGNTIYF,TGTGCCAGCACGAGACAGGGGTTCTCTGGAAACACCATATATTTT
TRBD2,TRBJ2-1,NA,TRBV10-2,15,CASSSGRAAYNEQFF,TGCGCCAGCAGTAGCGGGAGAGCCGCCTACAATGAGCAGTTCTTC
TRBD1,TRBJ1-1,few,TRBV5-6,13,CASSTPRGTAGFF,TGTGCCAGCAGCACCCCCCGCGGGACAGCAGGTTTCTTT
TRBD1,TRBJ1-2,once,TRBV28,14,CASSLLGQGYGYTF,TGTGCCAGCAGTTTACTCGGACAGGGCTATGGCTACACCTTC
NA,TRBJ2-3,NA,TRBV9,13,CASSVGGTDTQYF,TGTGCCAGCAGCGTAGGCGGCACAGATACGCAGTATTTT